Following are 9 T cell receptor beta chains from one sample sequenced in a study of OX40 agonist ivuxolimab in advanced cancers. The receptor library was made with the immunoSEQ multiplex PCR assay. As stored in TCRdb, this immuneACCESS dataset retains in-frame rearrangements with V and J assigned. A fraction of the clones does not appear; measured against another copy, unresolved V genes explain less than half of the discrepancy, and the remainder lacks a known reason. This sample is represented by about 82,000 clones; around 84% of them were singletons. The ten largest clones take up roughly 6% of the sample. The specimen was CD4+ or CD8+ T cells sorted from blood, collected in a trial of the OX40 agonist ivuxolimab. The receptors come from an adult with an advanced solid tumor such as melanoma, head and neck, liver or kidney cancer.

This clone was seen just once. V gene TRBV9 combines with J gene TRBJ1-1; D may be TRBD1 (6 bases). The CDR3 runs to 14 residues. V lost 4 bases and J lost 0, with 10 bases in between. CDR1 and CDR2 from the germline V gene are SGDLS and YYNGEE. CDR3 in amino acids: CASSPGDLNTEAFF. The CDR3 DNA follows: TGTGCCAGCAGCCCAGGGGATTTGAACACTGAAGCTTTCTTT. Full variable domain (remainder filled in from reference TRBV9 and TRBJ1-1): DSGVTQTPKHLITATGQRVTLRCSPRSGDLSVYWYQQSLDQGLQFLIQYYNGEERAKGNILERFSAQQFPDLHSELNLSSLELGDSALYFCASSPGDLNTEAFFGQGTRLTVV.

The V call is TRBV19, the J call TRBJ2-1, with a weak D call TRBD2 (6 bases). The CDR3 spans 15 residues. V was pared by 8 bases and J by 0 bases, with 14 bases between. The germline V gene encodes CDR1 LNHDA and CDR2 SQIVND (reference sequence). The CDR3 DNA is TGTGCCAGTTCCAAGGCGGGAACCTCCTACAATGAGCAGTTCTTC. Translation gives CASSKAGTSYNEQFF.

The CDR3 region is CAWRGAGGTAISKLFF. DNA of the CDR3: TGTGCCTGGAGAGGGGCGGGGGGCACCGCTATTTCAAAACTGTTTTTT. The V gene is TRBV30, the J gene TRBJ1-4, with D maybe TRBD1 (6 bases). V lost 3 bases to trimming and J lost 10 bases, with 24 bases between them. The CDR3 consists of 16 residues. CDR1 is GTSNPN, CDR2 SVGIG, per germline (reference sequence).

The rearrangement links TRBV15 to TRBJ2-1, with 7 bases matching TRBD2. With V trimmed by 0 bases and J by 3 bases, 5 bases remained unmatched. The V gene's germline CDR1 is LNHNV and CDR2 YYDKDF (reference sequence). This CDR3 comprises 16 residues. The CDR3 loop reads CATSRDPKRGYNEQFF. CDR3 sequence (DNA): TGTGCCACCAGCAGAGATCCGAAGCGGGGCTACAATGAGCAGTTCTTC.

The chain recombines TRBV19 with TRBJ1-1; no clear D gene. The V and J ends lost 3 bases and 8 bases respectively, with 10 bases between them. CDR1 and CDR2 (germline): LNHDA, SQIVND (reference sequence). The CDR3 totals 12 residues. The CDR3: CASSMGVKEAFF. CDR3 in DNA: TGTGCCAGTAGTATGGGAGTGAAAGAAGCTTTCTTT.

This clone appeared once. J is TRBJ1-1 and V is TRBV11-3; unclear D gene. Germline-derived CDR1 and CDR2 are SGHNT and YENEEA. The length of the CDR3 is 13 residues. Trimming cost V 1 base and J 3 bases, with 6 bases left between them. In DNA form, the CDR3 reads TGTGCCAGCAGCTTAGGCAGGTACACTGAAGCTTTCTTT. Translated: CASSLGRYTEAFF.

The chain has TRBV29-1 and TRBJ2-1, with 13 nucleotides matching TRBD2. Trimming took 6 bases from V and 4 from J; bases not matched to a gene: 6. Germline V CDR1 and CDR2: SQVTM, ANQGSEA. There are 15 residues in the CDR3. The CDR3 DNA reads TGCAGCGTCAACCCGACTAGCGGGGGGTACAATGAGCAGTTCTTC. It yields the protein CSVNPTSGGYNEQFF.

The chain links TRBV19 to TRBJ2-2; tentatively, D is TRBD2 (5 bases). CDR1 is LNHDA and CDR2 is SQIVND in the germline V gene (reference sequence). The CDR3 spans 14 residues. The V gene lost 5 bases and the J gene lost 7 bases, with 14 bases spanning the gap. The CDR3 nucleotides are TGTGCCAGTAGTGTCCGAGGGTTTAACGGGGAGCTGTTTTTT. Amino acids: CASSVRGFNGELFF.

The chain employs TRBV7-6 and TRBJ2-1, with D unclear. From germline, CDR1 is SGHVS and CDR2 FNYEAQ. The CDR3 runs to 15 residues. Between the trimmed V and J ends, which lost 5 bases and 3 bases, there was a span of 14 bases. The CDR3 sequence is CASSPFDDGYNEQFF. The CDR3 DNA sequence: TGTGCCAGCAGCCCCTTCGATGACGGCTACAATGAGCAGTTCTTC.